The rows below give T cell receptor beta chains drawn from one sample of a study of blood T cell repertoires in COVID-19. Only in-frame clones appear in the TCRdb table, and some are missing; sequencing was by immunoSEQ multiplex PCR. The data contain 250,000 to 350,000 clones, around 90% of them singletons. Sequenced input: PBMCs or T cells enriched from blood (not recorded which). These receptors were taken from a woman in her twenties or thirties who had recovered from COVID-19. Each CDR3 is given with its conserved first and last residue. The D gene is left open where the match is weak. Not every row has a clone size; where given, it reads once, few, many or a size class.

J	D	V	size	CDR3	DNA
TRBJ2-3	.	TRBV28	once	CASSLADLRGTDTQYF	TGTGCCAGCAGTTTGGCGGACTTGCGAGGGACAGATACGCAGTATTTT
TRBJ2-3	TRBD1	TRBV18	once	CASSGNRGSTDTQYF	TGTGCCAGCTCAGGAAACAGGGGGAGCACAGATACGCAGTATTTT
TRBJ1-5	TRBD1	TRBV28	.	CASSLLDRDYSNQPQHF	TGTGCCAGCAGTTTACTGGACAGGGATTATAGCAATCAGCCCCAGCATTTT
TRBJ2-1	TRBD1	TRBV2	.	CASRGQGGANEQFF	TGTGCCAGCAGGGGACAGGGTGGGGCCAATGAGCAGTTCTTC
TRBJ1-2	TRBD1	TRBV5-4	.	CASSYEGADGYTF	TGTGCCAGCAGCTACGAGGGGGCGGATGGCTACACCTTC
TRBJ1-2	.	TRBV18	.	CASSQETGPTFYGYTF	TGTGCCAGCTCACAAGAGACAGGCCCTACGTTCTATGGCTACACCTTC
TRBJ1-1	.	TRBV4-3	.	CASSQDLLNEAFF	TGCGCCAGCAGCCAAGACCTACTGAACGAAGCTTTCTTT
TRBJ1-6	.	TRBV5-5	.	CASSEQAPGSPLHF	TGTGCCAGCAGCGAGCAGGCGCCTGGATCACCCCTCCACTTT
TRBJ1-6	.	TRBV7-6	.	CASSSGSSPLHF	TGTGCCAGCAGCTCCGGTAGTTCACCCCTCCACTTT
TRBJ1-2	.	TRBV5-5	.	CASSQRQAPNYGYTF	TGTGCCAGCAGTCAGCGACAGGCGCCTAACTATGGCTACACCTTC
TRBJ2-1	.	TRBV11-2	few	CASSPAYNEQFF	TGTGCCAGCAGCCCCGCCTACAATGAGCAGTTCTTC
TRBJ1-2	.	TRBV2	.	CASSEAQGPLSNYGYTF	TGTGCCAGCAGTGAAGCTCAGGGGCCCCTTTCTAACTATGGCTACACCTTC
TRBJ2-7	.	TRBV18	.	CASSRTVSSYEQYF	TGTGCCAGCTCTCGGACAGTGAGCTCCTACGAGCAGTACTTC
TRBJ1-2	.	TRBV6-2/TRBV6-3	.	CASSSSIGQSYGYTF	TGTGCCAGCAGTTCTTCCATCGGACAGAGCTATGGCTACACCTTC
TRBJ2-3	.	TRBV3-1/TRBV3-2	.	CASSQEGGTDTQYF	TGTGCCAGCAGCCAAGAAGGGGGCACAGATACGCAGTATTTT
TRBJ1-2	TRBD1	TRBV25-1	.	CASSEYNRGYGYTF	TGTGCCAGCAGTGAATATAACAGGGGCTATGGCTACACCTTC
TRBJ1-1	.	TRBV15	.	CATSRDRGTEAFF	TGTGCCACCAGCAGAGATCGGGGCACTGAAGCTTTCTTT
TRBJ2-7	.	TRBV18	.	CASSPGTRTYEQYF	TGTGCCAGCTCACCAGGGACAAGGACCTACGAGCAGTACTTC
TRBJ2-1	.	TRBV13	.	CASSTTRGGDNEQFF	TGTGCCAGCAGCACAACGAGGGGGGGTGACAATGAGCAGTTCTTC
TRBJ2-6	.	TRBV6-5	once	CASRTATSGANVLTF	TGTGCCAGCAGAACAGCAACCTCTGGGGCCAACGTCCTGACTTTC
TRBJ1-2	TRBD1	TRBV28	.	CASSPGQGAYGYTF	TGTGCCAGCAGCCCGGGACAGGGGGCCTATGGCTACACCTTC
TRBJ2-1	TRBD2	TRBV6-5	.	CASSLERGGYNEQFF	TGTGCCAGCAGTTTGGAGCGGGGGGGATACAATGAGCAGTTCTTC
TRBJ2-2	.	TRBV7-2	few	CASSSRVVTGPGELFF	TGTGCCAGCAGCTCGCGGGTGGTCACGGGCCCCGGGGAGCTGTTTTTT
TRBJ1-5	.	TRBV19	.	CASSAYLTSNQPQHF	TGTGCCAGTAGTGCGTACCTAACTAGCAATCAGCCCCAGCATTTT
TRBJ1-2	TRBD1	TRBV6-2/TRBV6-3	.	CASSYATGGRGYTF	TGTGCCAGCAGTTACGCCACAGGGGGACGCGGCTACACCTTC
TRBJ1-2	.	TRBV5-5	.	CASSLAQTERGYTF	TGTGCCAGCAGTTTGGCCCAGACAGAGAGGGGCTACACCTTC
TRBJ1-1	.	TRBV19	once	CATRAGENTEAFF	TGTGCCACCAGGGCAGGGGAAAACACTGAAGCTTTCTTT
TRBJ2-1	.	TRBV5-1	.	CASKGEGPVYNEQFF	TGCGCCAGCAAGGGGGAGGGACCGGTCTACAATGAGCAGTTCTTC
TRBJ2-5	.	TRBV5-4	.	CASTQPPGETQYF	TGTGCCAGCACCCAACCCCCCGGGGAGACCCAGTACTTC
TRBJ2-3	TRBD2	TRBV5-4	.	CASSHGGESTDTQYF	TGTGCCAGCAGCCACGGGGGGGAAAGCACAGATACGCAGTATTTT
TRBJ2-1	.	TRBV10-3	.	CAIAPSSYNEQFF	TGTGCCATCGCCCCCAGCTCCTACAATGAGCAGTTCTTC
TRBJ2-5	.	TRBV4-3	.	CASSPQDPPPGTQYF	TGCGCCAGCAGCCCACAAGACCCGCCACCAGGGACCCAGTACTTC
TRBJ1-5	TRBD1	TRBV6-5	.	CASSYSTGVQPQHF	TGTGCCAGCAGTTACTCGACAGGGGTTCAGCCCCAGCATTTT
TRBJ2-7	TRBD1	TRBV5-1	.	CASRGTGGYEQYF	TGCGCCAGCAGGGGGACAGGGGGCTACGAGCAGTACTTC
TRBJ2-5	TRBD1	TRBV5-6	.	CASSWSQGVRGTQYF	TGTGCCAGCAGCTGGAGCCAGGGGGTACGCGGGACCCAGTACTTC
TRBJ2-3	TRBD1	TRBV27	.	CASTSAEGGNTDTQYF	TGTGCCAGCACCTCCGCCGAAGGGGGCAACACAGATACGCAGTATTTT
TRBJ1-5	.	TRBV28	few	CASSQNPAYRNQPQHF	TGTGCCAGCAGTCAAAACCCCGCGTATCGCAATCAGCCCCAGCATTTT
TRBJ1-6	TRBD1	TRBV19	.	CASSDRQGINSPLHF	TGTGCCAGTAGCGATCGACAGGGGATTAATTCACCCCTCCACTTT
TRBJ2-3	TRBD2	TRBV7-3	.	CASSLTRSGGNADTQYF	TGTGCCAGCAGCTTAACAAGAAGCGGGGGGAACGCAGATACGCAGTATTTT
TRBJ2-5	TRBD1	TRBV24-1	once	CATSDRPRQGPWETQYF	TGTGCCACCAGTGATAGGCCTAGACAGGGGCCCTGGGAGACCCAGTACTTC
TRBJ1-5	TRBD1	TRBV28	.	CASSPGTDYSNQPQHF	TGTGCCAGCAGCCCCGGGACAGATTATAGCAATCAGCCCCAGCATTTT
TRBJ1-1	.	TRBV6-5	.	CASSRETEAFF	TGTGCCAGCAGCAGGGAAACTGAAGCTTTCTTT
TRBJ2-4	.	TRBV7-9	.	CASSLSPVDIQYF	TGTGCCAGCAGCTTAAGCCCCGTAGACATTCAGTACTTC
TRBJ1-1	.	TRBV30	.	CAWRSVTASNTEAFF	TGTGCCTGGAGATCAGTAACAGCCTCAAACACTGAAGCTTTCTTT
TRBJ1-1	TRBD1	TRBV30	once	CASRGVVNTEAFF	TGTGCCTCCAGGGGGGTTGTAAATACTGAAGCTTTCTTT
TRBJ2-7	.	TRBV28	.	CASSTIRGHEQYF	TGTGCCAGCAGTACTATCCGGGGACATGAGCAGTACTTC
TRBJ2-1	TRBD2	TRBV3-1/TRBV3-2	.	CASSQIRTSGGVVGNNEQFF	TGTGCCAGCAGCCAAATTCGGACTAGCGGGGGGGTCGTTGGGAACAATGAGCAGTTCTTC
TRBJ1-6	.	TRBV4-3	.	CASSRGHLNSPLHF	TGCGCCAGCAGCCGGGGACATCTAAATTCACCCCTCCACTTT
TRBJ2-2	TRBD1	TRBV28	.	CASSPGGTGELFF	TGTGCCAGCAGTCCAGGGGGCACCGGGGAGCTGTTTTTT
TRBJ2-7	.	TRBV18	.	CASSLETGPYEQYF	TGTGCCAGCTCATTAGAGACAGGACCCTACGAGCAGTACTTC